This T cell receptor (beta chain) was sequenced for a study of T cell responses to AZD1222 COVID-19 vaccine (dated by TCRdb to 2020 to 2022). Regarding the research as a whole: A total of over 230 trial participants underwent TCR sequencing, of whom 200 to 220 received two doses of AZD1222 and some 26 received two doses of the MenACWY control vaccine. Trial participants were enrolled by age into 18-55, 56-69 and 70-plus year subgroups, with roughly 150, 30 and 60 TCR-sequenced participants respectively.

V is shortened by 0 bases, J by 1 base, and the region joining them spans 14 bases. Spanning cysteine to phenylalanine, the CDR3 consists of 17 amino acids. The retained sequence is limited to the CDR3, 51 bases, with the frame set at the first base. The CDR3 regions of human TCRbeta chains were subjected to immunosequencing. The source study handled its data this way. TCRs in the repertoires were compared against a reference library of SARS-CoV-2-specific TCRs that had been generated with the MIRA antigen-specificity platform. Breadth meant the fraction of unique TCRs that were SARS-CoV-2-associated, whereas depth meant the fraction of total T cells that were SARS-CoV-2-associated. Using the MIRA data, every spike-specific TCR was mapped to the spike region that the TCR reacted to and assigned to either a CD4 or a CD8 class. Log10-transformed breadth and depth values were compared by one-way ANOVA with Sidak's multiple comparisons tests. Here the immuneACCESS table is served through TCRdb, limited to in-frame sequences with V and J called. Missing clones are a known gap in these copies; in checked studies unresolved V genes cover under half, and the rest lacks a known reason. V and J calls and clone size follow that table, whereas D and trimming were derived from the DNA. The sample contains 20,000 to 30,000 clones, approximately 85% of them found a single time. The ten largest clonotypes hold around 2.9% of the sample.

The sample's time point, from its label and the paper: about 28 days (+/-7) after the second vaccine dose. AZD1222 recipients given second doses at about 4 weeks or at about 12 weeks were pooled, since spike-specific TCR depth and breadth were not found to differ between the two schedules. Vaccinee samples came from UK trials COV001 and COV002, including a single-blind randomized controlled phase 2/3 trial of AZD1222 (ChAdOx1 nCoV-19) in healthy adults. For TCRbeta chain sequencing, PBMC samples were collected from trial participants at day 0 and at day 28 after the second dose. General study outcomes and caveats: Participants were mostly white British, with more females than males. The authors suggested clonal diversity may have been underestimated. Reportedly, close to half of the unique spike-specific TCRs recognized epitopes lying outside the regions that are mutated in the B.1.351 and B.1.1.7 variants. Only five to seven AZD1222 recipients were SARS-CoV-2 seropositive at baseline, limiting conclusions about previously exposed vaccinees. In the small 56-69-year group, the increase in depth fell short of significance, most likely because of low power. CD4 TCRs associated with the vaccine covered the entire spike protein, and the dominant responses were in regions 160-218 and 743-854. Because no day 14 peak-response samples were available, repertoires were characterized only after the peak T cell response. After two AZD1222 doses, both the breadth and the depth of spike-specific TCRs were significantly higher than at day 0 and than in MenACWY recipients.

This clone was seen more than once but under ten times. There is no known antigen for this receptor. There are no base qualities to consult, and no much larger clone falls within one base. Sequenced here: peripheral blood, sampled 28 days after the second AZD1222 dose. This TCR was recovered from an adult who received the AZD1222 COVID-19 vaccine. The chain was built from TRBV23-1 and TRBJ2-3; no D gene call is confident. TRBV23-1 falls under the ORF class, with uncertain function. At the DNA level, the sequence is TGCGCCAGCAGTCAATCTACAGTTCCAAAAGGCACAGATACGCAGTATTTT. Translated, this gives CASSQSTVPKGTDTQYF.